This T cell receptor (beta chain) is from a study of blood T cell repertoires in COVID-19. Across the whole study: Sources were T cells, B-cell-depleted T cells, or PBMCs; the material itself was cDNA or gDNA.

The V gene end was trimmed by 2 bases and the J gene end by 2 bases; junction bases not matched to a gene: 5. The CDR3 runs to 15 residues. Germline V gives CDR1 SGHDT, CDR2 YYEEEE. Original processing notes: Estimates of nucleated cell counts were drawn from the amplification of reference gene primers. Data came from immunoSEQ multiplex PCR; TCRdb stores just in-frame clones and leaves some out. V and J calls and clone size are given by that table; D and trimming were obtained from the DNA. The table has over 200,000 clones, roughly 77% seen once. The sequence derives from an elderly woman with acute or convalescent COVID-19. The sequenced sample consisted of peripheral blood. The gene calls are TRBV5-6 and TRBJ2-7, with 9 nucleotides matching TRBD2. DNA of the CDR3: TGTGCCAGCAGCTTAGGAGCGGGAGGTCCCTACGAGCAGTACTTC. It codes for CASSLGAGGPYEQYF.